The sample holds a few counts of the clone carrying this T cell receptor (beta chain). Its antigen is undetermined. CDR3 size: 14 residues. V lost 3 bases, J lost 10 bases, and 8 bases stayed unmatched. The germline CDR1 and CDR2 sequences are SGHNT and YENEEA. This specimen belongs to a study of T cell repertoires in cytomegalovirus infection. Study-wide findings and caveats: In two of eight donors, the top clonotype was HLA-C-restricted CMV-specific.

One entry per CDR3 protein, called by TCRdb with MiXCR from the reads. The sample includes tens of thousands of distinct CDR3 sequences, around 49% of them seen just once. Sequencing was performed on CD8+ T cells from cultured PBMCs, taken from culture after CMV antigen stimulation. The TCR was taken from a human donor in good health (CMV status not recorded). Some clones in this sample may be carry-over from other donors' samples. The chain employs TRBV11-3 and TRBJ2-1, with 8 positions matching TRBD1. CDR3 nucleotide sequence: TGTGCCAGCAGCTTTGGGACAGGAGTCTCCGAGCAGTTCTTC. Translating gives CASSFGTGVSEQFF.